The rows below give T cell receptor beta chains drawn from one sample of a study of T-cell reconstitution after alpha-beta-depleted transplantation in children. TCRdb reprocessed the PCR reads with MiXCR, giving one entry per CDR3 protein. The sample has about 540,000 distinct CDR3 sequences; approximately 16% are singletons. The starting material was PBMCs from the stem cell graft donor, obtained from the stem cell graft. All receptors derive from a human donor who donated a stem cell graft to a child with acute lymphoblastic leukemia. Each CDR3 is given with its conserved first and last residue. The D gene is left open where the match is weak. Not every row has a clone size; where given, it reads once, few, many or a size class.

V	size	D	J	CDR3	DNA
TRBV7-9	few	-	TRBJ2-7	CASSFMGHLYEQYF	TGTGCCAGCAGCTTTATGGGTCACCTCTACGAGCAGTACTTC
TRBV6-1	many	TRBD2	TRBJ2-3	CASSGLAGGPDTQYF	TGTGCCAGCAGTGGACTAGCGGGAGGGCCAGATACGCAGTATTTT
TRBV5-1	once	-	TRBJ2-1	CASSLTTRPNNEQFF	TGCGCCAGCAGCTTGACGACAAGACCAAACAATGAGCAGTTCTTC
TRBV7-9	few	-	TRBJ1-2	CASSLARTALRFGYTF	TGTGCCAGCAGCTTAGCGCGGACAGCCCTAAGGTTTGGCTACACCTTC
TRBV6-6	-	-	TRBJ2-2	CASSYGGVGELFF	TGTGCCAGCAGTTACGGCGGCGTCGGGGAGCTGTTTTTT
TRBV11-3	-	TRBD2	TRBJ2-1	CASSSLEAGASYNEQFF	TGTGCCAGCAGCTCCCTTGAGGCGGGAGCCTCCTACAATGAGCAGTTCTTC
TRBV5-1	-	TRBD1	TRBJ2-1	CASSQGATYNEQFF	TGCGCCAGCAGCCAGGGGGCGACCTACAATGAGCAGTTCTTC
TRBV20-1	few	-	TRBJ1-2	CSARDRRTVWYGYTF	TGCAGTGCTAGAGACCGACGTACAGTTTGGTATGGCTACACCTTC
TRBV12-3/TRBV12-4	-	TRBD1	TRBJ2-6	CASSFGQAGADVLTF	TGTGCCAGCAGTTTTGGACAGGCCGGGGCCGACGTCCTGACTTTC
TRBV27	-	-	TRBJ1-2	CASSLIFGEIGYTF	TGTGCCAGCAGTTTGATTTTCGGGGAGATTGGCTACACCTTC
TRBV6-5	few	-	TRBJ2-1	CASTAGTPLREQFF	TGTGCCAGCACGGCGGGGACCCCGCTAAGGGAGCAGTTCTTC
TRBV9	few	-	TRBJ2-3	CASSVVGHGATDTQYF	TGTGCCAGCAGCGTAGTGGGGCATGGGGCCACAGATACGCAGTATTTT
TRBV7-9	few	-	TRBJ2-7	CASSLARGAKSHEQYF	TGTGCCAGCAGCTTAGCGCGAGGGGCAAAAAGCCACGAGCAGTACTTC
TRBV4-1	-	-	TRBJ1-2	CASSQDSGNYGYTF	TGCGCCAGCAGCCAAGATTCGGGGAATTATGGCTACACCTTC
TRBV19	-	TRBD1	TRBJ2-7	CASSTQGAMSYEQYF	TGTGCCAGTAGTACCCAGGGGGCGATGTCCTACGAGCAGTACTTC
TRBV3-1	many	-	TRBJ1-1	CASSPGRQPEAFF	TGTGCCAGCAGCCCGGGACGGCAGCCTGAAGCTTTCTTT
TRBV9	few	-	TRBJ1-6	CASSLPGNNNSPLHF	TGTGCCAGCAGCCTCCCGGGGAATAATAATTCACCCCTCCACTTT
TRBV5-1	few	TRBD2	TRBJ2-1	CASSLLAGVSYNEQFF	TGCGCCAGCAGCTTGCTGGCGGGAGTTAGCTACAATGAGCAGTTCTTC
TRBV7-9	many	-	TRBJ1-2	CASSLAGEGYTF	TGCGCCAGCAGCTTGGCAGGGGAAGGCTACACCTTC
TRBV20-1	-	-	TRBJ1-1	CSARSPGFGTEAFF	TGCAGTGCTAGGTCCCCAGGGTTTGGCACTGAAGCTTTCTTT
TRBV6-5	few	-	TRBJ2-5	CASKARPGHIEETQYF	TGTGCCAGCAAGGCCCGACCGGGACACATTGAAGAGACCCAGTACTTC
TRBV5-1	-	TRBD1	TRBJ1-1	CASSLVKGAGRETEAFF	TGCGCCAGCAGCTTGGTAAAGGGGGCAGGCCGGGAGACTGAAGCTTTCTTT
TRBV7-9	few	TRBD2	TRBJ2-1	CASSFAGAYNEQFF	TGTGCCAGCAGCTTCGCGGGAGCCTACAATGAGCAGTTCTTC
TRBV12-3/TRBV12-4	-	-	TRBJ1-1	CASSVQNTEAFF	TGTGCCAGCAGTGTGCAGAACACTGAAGCTTTCTTT
TRBV10-3	-	-	TRBJ2-7	CAISSRQGAGEQYF	TGTGCCATCAGCTCCCGACAGGGCGCGGGAGAGCAGTACTTC
TRBV6-1	few	-	TRBJ1-6	CASKGGWSNSPLHF	TGTGCCAGCAAGGGGGGCTGGTCTAATTCACCCCTCCACTTT
TRBV4-1	-	-	TRBJ2-1	CASSPEMGTTGNEQFF	TGCGCCAGCAGCCCGGAAATGGGGACGACCGGGAATGAGCAGTTCTTC
TRBV20-1	few	TRBD2	TRBJ2-7	CSAREGGTSSYEQYF	TGCAGTGCTAGAGAAGGTGGGACTAGCTCTTACGAGCAGTACTTC
TRBV27	few	TRBD2	TRBJ2-7	CASSFGGDPYEQYF	TGTGCCAGCAGTTTTGGGGGGGACCCCTACGAGCAGTACTTC
TRBV7-8	many	-	TRBJ1-4	CASSTRTFLHEKLFF	TGTGCCAGCAGCACAAGGACTTTCTTACATGAAAAACTGTTTTTT
TRBV7-9	few	TRBD2	TRBJ2-1	CAIREGSTTYNEQFF	TGTGCCATACGGGAGGGTAGTACAACCTACAATGAGCAGTTCTTC
TRBV5-1	-	-	TRBJ1-4	CASSLGRVEKLFF	TGCGCCAGCAGCTTGGGCCGGGTTGAAAAACTGTTTTTT
TRBV7-6	few	-	TRBJ2-3	CASSLAPGPDSTDTQYF	TGTGCCAGCAGCTTAGCGCCTGGCCCCGATAGCACAGATACGCAGTATTTT
TRBV20-1	few	TRBD2	TRBJ2-7	CSARDVTSGSYEQYF	TGCAGTGCTAGAGATGTGACTAGCGGATCCTACGAGCAGTACTTC
TRBV29-1	few	-	TRBJ1-4	CSVDDGESPSTNEKLFF	TGCAGCGTTGATGACGGGGAGTCACCCTCAACTAATGAAAAACTGTTTTTT
TRBV6-5	-	-	TRBJ2-7	CASSYGWLAHAFYEQYF	TGTGCCAGCAGTTACGGTTGGCTAGCTCATGCATTCTACGAGCAGTACTTC
TRBV15	-	TRBD2	TRBJ2-2	CAGRTSGSLELFF	TGTGCCGGACGGACTAGCGGGAGCCTGGAGCTGTTTTTT
TRBV15	few	TRBD2	TRBJ2-7	CATSRVSLAGVTYEQYF	TGTGCCACCAGCAGAGTTTCACTAGCGGGAGTTACCTACGAGCAGTACTTC
TRBV12-3/TRBV12-4	few	-	TRBJ1-1	CASRYTGSNTEAFF	TGTGCCAGCAGATATACCGGGTCTAACACTGAAGCTTTCTTT
TRBV12-3/TRBV12-4	-	TRBD1	TRBJ2-7	CASSRGQGKHWGEQYF	TGTGCCAGCAGTCGGGGACAGGGCAAACACTGGGGCGAGCAGTACTTC
TRBV20-1	few	TRBD2	TRBJ2-1	CSARDGPSGSNEQFF	TGCAGTGCTAGAGATGGGCCTAGCGGGAGCAATGAGCAGTTCTTC
TRBV28	-	-	TRBJ2-1	CASSQHGTSYNEQFF	TGTGCCAGCAGTCAGCATGGGACGTCCTACAATGAGCAGTTCTTC
TRBV29-1	few	-	TRBJ2-3	CSGGEAHTDTQYF	TGCAGCGGGGGTGAGGCCCACACAGATACGCAGTATTTT
TRBV5-1	-	TRBD2	TRBJ2-1	CASSLALAGGTEQFF	TGCGCCAGCAGCTTGGCCCTAGCGGGAGGTACTGAGCAGTTCTTC
TRBV5-1	few	-	TRBJ2-1	CASSPQGGLSYNEQFF	TGCGCCAGCAGCCCCCAGGGCGGGCTCTCCTACAATGAGCAGTTCTTC
TRBV5-6	few	TRBD2	TRBJ2-7	CASSTPLAGASYEQYF	TGTGCCAGCAGCACGCCCCTAGCGGGAGCTTCCTACGAGCAGTACTTC
TRBV5-1	few	-	TRBJ1-4	CASSPGRPTNEKLFF	TGCGCCAGCAGCCCGGGACGGCCGACTAATGAAAAACTGTTTTTT
TRBV6-5	-	-	TRBJ1-5	CASSSRGAGWTGSNQPQHF	TGTGCCAGCAGTTCCCGAGGGGCAGGGTGGACCGGAAGCAATCAGCCCCAGCATTTT